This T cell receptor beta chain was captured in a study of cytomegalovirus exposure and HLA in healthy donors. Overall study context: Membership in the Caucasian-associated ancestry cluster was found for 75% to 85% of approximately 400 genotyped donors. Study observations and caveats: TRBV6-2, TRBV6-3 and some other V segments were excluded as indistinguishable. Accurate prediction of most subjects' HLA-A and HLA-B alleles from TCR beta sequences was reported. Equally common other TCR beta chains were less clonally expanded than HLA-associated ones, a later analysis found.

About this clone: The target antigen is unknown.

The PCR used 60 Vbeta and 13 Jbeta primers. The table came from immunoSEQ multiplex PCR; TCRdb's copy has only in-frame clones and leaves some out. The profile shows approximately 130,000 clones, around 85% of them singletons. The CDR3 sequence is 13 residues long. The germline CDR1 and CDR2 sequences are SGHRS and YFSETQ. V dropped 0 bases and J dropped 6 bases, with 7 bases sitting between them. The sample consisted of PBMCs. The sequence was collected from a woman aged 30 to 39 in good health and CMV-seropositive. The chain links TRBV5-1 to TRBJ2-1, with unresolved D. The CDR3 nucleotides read TGCGCCAGCAGCTTGGCTGCAGGCAATGAGCAGTTCTTC. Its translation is CASSLAAGNEQFF. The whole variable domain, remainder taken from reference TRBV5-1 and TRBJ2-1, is KAGVTQTPRYLIKTRGQQVTLSCSPISGHRSVSWYQQTPGQGLQFLFEYFSETQRNKGNFPGRFSGRQFSNSRSEMNVSTLELGDSALYLCASSLAAGNEQFFGPGTRLTVL.